The TCR beta chain under discussion was sequenced for a study of PD-L1 blockade in urothelial cancer (dated by TCRdb to the late 2010s). Background on the whole study: Therapy was started at some point between 2012 and 2014 for all patients, and atezolizumab 1,200 mg was administered intravenously every 3 weeks. Progression-free survival longer than 6 months counted as durable clinical benefit, and TCR features were additionally tested against both progression-free and overall survival. Blood samples gave a median of around 140,000 T cells and under 85,000 unique TCRs, with a median clonality of 0.080. The study, an exploratory multi-omic analysis, examined somatic, immune and clinical correlates of response to PD-L1 blockade with atezolizumab in urothelial cancer. About 85% of the roughly 29 patients were males with bladder-origin urothelial cancer, and about 60% of the 29 reported a prior smoking history. Durable clinical benefit was achieved by nine patients but not by the remaining 20. Pretreatment blood TCR-seq was available for under 35 patients, at least one posttreatment blood collection was obtained for about 24 patients, and tumor TCR-seq was available for about 24 patients. Patients had an ECOG performance status of 0 or 1 and had received between 0 and 3 prior chemotherapy regimens. In the same patients who had TCR sequencing, pretreatment tumors also underwent whole exome sequencing and RNA sequencing. Blood samples were analyzed at two time points: 3 weeks after treatment start (second dose) and 6 weeks after treatment start. Pretreatment tumor samples and matched peripheral blood, collected serially before and after atezolizumab treatment, underwent TCR sequencing. General conclusions and limits of the study: Small sample size (n ≈ 30) and many exploratory analyses mean the results are intended to be hypothesis-generating. A pretreatment peripheral blood TCR clonality below the median was linked to improved progression-free and overall survival. Among patients with durable benefit, tumor-associated TCR clones showed greater expansion in peripheral blood 3 weeks after treatment started (n ≈ 21, p = 0.022).

The CDR3 measures 14 amino acids from cysteine to phenylalanine. Only CDR3 DNA is held: 42 bases, read in frame from base 1. From a lookup of the germline V gene (reference sequence), CDR1 and CDR2 are LNHDA and SQIVND. Unmatched junction bases come to 6, with V trimmed by 6 bases and J by 7 bases. To estimate absolute template abundance from read counts, synthetic TCR analog templates were spiked into each PCR. Using the immunoSEQ assay, TCRbeta CDR3 regions were amplified from genomic DNA with bias-controlled V and J gene primers. Rearranged TCRbeta segments were sequenced at approximately 20X coverage. As for how the authors treated the data: Clustering was used to correct sequencing errors, and CDR3s were annotated against IMGT so that V, D and J genes could be assigned. Out-of-frame and stop-codon sequences were excluded, and only productive TCRbeta rearrangements were used in downstream analyses. Clonality was calculated as one minus the Shannon entropy normalized by the log of the number of unique productive sequences. Clones differing between time points or between blood and tumor were identified by Fisher's exact test with Benjamini-Hochberg correction at adjusted p below 0.01. TCRdb stores this immuneACCESS table with in-frame sequences only. Part of the clones is absent; in the studies checked, under half of the shortfall reflects unresolved V genes, and no reason is known for the rest. V and J calls and clone size come straight from that table; D and trimming were deduced from the DNA. This sample is represented by approximately 94,000 clones; roughly 87% of them were singletons. 1.5% to 2% of the sample belongs to the ten largest clones.

In regard to this clone: Its antigen remains unidentified. Per-base qualities were not stored, and no clone one base away is much larger.

The sample's time point label, decoded: pretreatment peripheral blood. The cohort comprised fewer than 35 patients with locally advanced or metastatic urothelial carcinoma treated at Memorial Sloan Kettering on a trial protocol. Peripheral blood mononuclear cells were collected pretreatment and during treatment, with between 1 and 8 total time points obtained per patient. The Qiagen DNeasy Blood extraction kit was used to purify genomic DNA from total PBMCs and tumor samples. PBMCs were collected pretreatment and during treatment, and were isolated and stored as previously described. This specimen consisted of PBMCs, obtained around atezolizumab (anti-PD-L1) treatment. The chain is encoded by TRBV19 joined to TRBJ2-2, and 9 junction bases match TRBD1. The sequence derives from a man aged 60 to 75 with urothelial cancer. CDR3 sequence: CASRPGQGVGELFF. The DNA sequence is as follows: TGTGCCAGTAGACCGGGACAGGGTGTCGGGGAGCTGTTTTTT.